A selection of T cell receptor beta chains follows, all from one sample in a study of cytomegalovirus exposure and HLA in healthy donors. Measured with immunoSEQ multiplex PCR; TCRdb has only the in-frame clones, and not every one. The profile shows 110,000 or so clones, approximately 71% of them singletons. Sequenced material: PBMCs. Receptors were obtained from a woman in her seventies in good health and CMV-seropositive. Each CDR3 is given with its conserved first and last residue. A D gene is named only where the DNA matches it firmly. Some rows have no size entry. The others give once, few or many, or a class for an expanded clone.

clone_size,j_call,d_call,v_call,cdr3_nt,cdr3_aa
.,TRBJ2-7,.,TRBV30,TGTGCCTGGAGTGCAGGGGAAGGGAGGTACTTC,CAWSAGEGRYF
few,TRBJ1-1,.,TRBV6-1,TGTGCCAGCAGTGAATCCGGGGCGGGAACTGAAGCTTTCTTT,CASSESGAGTEAFF
.,TRBJ1-2,TRBD1,TRBV5-4,TGTGCCAGCAGCTCCCCAGGGGGTTATGGCTACACCTTC,CASSSPGGYGYTF
.,TRBJ2-1,.,TRBV5-4,TGTGCCAGCAGCTTACAGGGAGTGATCTACAATGAGCAGTTCTTC,CASSLQGVIYNEQFF
.,TRBJ2-3,TRBD2,TRBV11-3,TGTGCCAGCAGCTTAGGCCCCCTGGCGGGGGGGGTCACAGATACGCAGTATTTT,CASSLGPLAGGVTDTQYF
once,TRBJ2-5,TRBD2,TRBV7-2,TGTGCCAGCAGCTTAGGGTCCCTAGCGGGGGAGGAGACCCAGTACTTC,CASSLGSLAGEETQYF
.,TRBJ2-7,.,TRBV6-5,TGTGCCAGCACGGCAGGGCGGGGCGAGCAGTACTTC,CASTAGRGEQYF
few,TRBJ1-6,TRBD1,TRBV7-8,TGTGCCAGCAGCAAACAGGGGAGAAATTCACCCCTCCACTTT,CASSKQGRNSPLHF
.,TRBJ1-6,.,TRBV5-1,TGCGCCAGCAGCTCGGTGGTCTCAGGGGTGTCACCCCTCCACTTT,CASSSVVSGVSPLHF
.,TRBJ2-1,.,TRBV10-3,TGTGCCATCAGTGGGGGGGGACAGGCGAATGAGCAGTTCTTC,CAISGGGQANEQFF
.,TRBJ1-1,.,TRBV19,TGTGCCAGTAGCCGAAACGTAGGGGGAGAAGCTTTCTTT,CASSRNVGGEAFF
.,TRBJ2-5,TRBD1,TRBV19,TGTGCCAGTAGCAGGGGGTTAGAGACCCAGTACTTC,CASSRGLETQYF
.,TRBJ2-7,TRBD1,TRBV5-1,TGCGCCAGCAGCTTTGGACAGGGGACACGGGAGCAGTACTTC,CASSFGQGTREQYF
.,TRBJ1-1,TRBD1,TRBV18,TGTGCCAGCTCTCCCGACAGGGGGAACACTGAAGCTTTCTTT,CASSPDRGNTEAFF
few,TRBJ2-2,.,TRBV19,TGTGCCAGTAGTATACCCATGAACACCGGGGAGCTGTTTTTT,CASSIPMNTGELFF
.,TRBJ1-1,.,TRBV7-2,TGTGCCAGCAGCCAGGGACTGGGCGCTGAAGCTTTCTTT,CASSQGLGAEAFF
.,TRBJ2-1,TRBD2,TRBV4-2,TGTGCCAGCAGCTTCGACTCTAGCGGGGGGGCGTCCTACAATGAGCAGTTCTTC,CASSFDSSGGASYNEQFF
.,TRBJ1-2,.,TRBV5-4,TGTGCCAGCACCCCGGACAGCTACTATGGCTACACCTTC,CASTPDSYYGYTF
.,TRBJ2-1,TRBD2,TRBV11-2,TGTGCCAGCAGCCCCCAAGGGGGACTAGCGAGGGAGCAGTTCTTC,CASSPQGGLAREQFF
.,TRBJ2-7,TRBD1,TRBV18,TGTGCCAGCTCACCACAGCAGGGGGCTCAAGAGCAGTACTTC,CASSPQQGAQEQYF
.,TRBJ2-2,.,TRBV6-7,TGTGCCAGCAGACAGGGTAGGGACGCCGGGGAGCTGTTTTTT,CASRQGRDAGELFF
.,TRBJ1-1,.,TRBV5-3,TGTGCCAGAAGCTCCAGGGTCACTAAGAACACTGAAGCTTTCTTT,CARSSRVTKNTEAFF